This record concerns one T cell receptor (beta chain) sequence. Its antigen is not identified. The limits of the CDR3 on the DNA are not certain, so only TCRdb's listed CDR3 is given. The CDR3 is 15 amino acids in total, end residues counted. These data are taken from a study of identical twins. Findings and limits, study-wide: Insertions were fewer in abundant cord blood beta clonotypes, whereas memory repertoires showed none of this pattern.

Template switching created a universal primer site, and the cDNA included unique molecular identifiers. TCRdb processed the 5' RACE reads anew with MiXCR; each CDR3 protein has one entry. The sample contains under 1 million distinct CDR3 sequences, 10% to 15% of which appear only once. These sequences were also reported in another study, on yellow fever vaccine responses in identical twins.

Material for sequencing was PBMCs. The origin of this receptor is a woman aged 18-35 years in good health. The J gene is TRBJ2-7, the V gene TRBV21-1; the table names TRBD1, a call not compared with the DNA. TRBV21-1 is termed a pseudogene. The CDR3 sequence: CASSKVAGGSYEQYV.